This T cell receptor beta chain was identified during a study of cytomegalovirus exposure and HLA in healthy donors. Study conclusions and caveats: Later, an analysis found that common viral pathogens appeared to be linked with several of the most significant clusters. Analysis was performed later, and it showed HLA-associated TCR beta chains to be more clonally expanded than equally common others.

The PCR employed 60 Vbeta primers together with 13 Jbeta primers. Here immunoSEQ multiplex PCR was the method, and the copy in TCRdb shows in-frame clones only, minus some. This sample has more than 100,000 clones, with 63% found just once. Trimming removed 0 bases from V and 6 bases from J; junction bases left unmatched: 8. The CDR3 has 16 residues. Germline CDR1 is MNHEY and CDR2 is SVGAGI. As to this clone: No antigen is known for it.

This chain uses TRBV6-5 with TRBJ2-1; 7 positions agree with TRBD2. Sample: PBMCs. The TCR originated in a man in his forties in good health and CMV-seropositive. The CDR3: CASSYSGGGVLNEQFF. CDR3 bases: TGTGCCAGCAGTTACTCAGGCGGGGGAGTACTCAATGAGCAGTTCTTC.